Listed below are T cell receptor beta chains from one sample, sequenced in a study of cytomegalovirus exposure and HLA in healthy donors. Clones were sequenced by immunoSEQ multiplex PCR, and TCRdb holds only the in-frame ones, with some missing. The table shows 160,000 or so clones, with approximately 77% occurring only once. Sequenced material: PBMCs. The source is a man aged 50 to 59 in good health and CMV-seropositive. The CDR3 runs from the conserved cysteine through the conserved F or W.

CDR3	V	J	length
CASSQGVASYNEQFF	TRBV18	TRBJ2-1	15
CASSYDRGRGNTIYF	TRBV6-5	TRBJ1-3	15
CASSQGLAYYEQFF	TRBV4-1	TRBJ2-1	14
CASSYSRAGSYEQYF	TRBV6-5	TRBJ2-7	15
CASSPSGLAGADTQYF	TRBV7-6	TRBJ2-3	16
CASSEGGSRRSQPQHF	TRBV2	TRBJ1-5	16
CASSPTGDGYTF	TRBV4-1	TRBJ1-2	12
CASSLFSLYQETQYF	TRBV7-9	TRBJ2-5	15
CASRQGRIDNQPQHF	TRBV6-1	TRBJ1-5	15
CASSQGTGVTEAFF	TRBV11-2	TRBJ1-1	14
CASSRQGAKNIQYF	TRBV6-5	TRBJ2-4	14
CASSQGSGDGYIQYF	TRBV4-3	TRBJ2-4	15
CAIRSSGRAGELFF	TRBV10-3	TRBJ2-2	14
CASSRVQGYYEQYF	TRBV11-2	TRBJ2-7	14
CSVGRTAIYNYGYTF	TRBV29-1	TRBJ1-2	15
CASSYGDRVGQETQYF	TRBV6-5	TRBJ2-5	16
CAINRDRGLGYGYTF	TRBV10-3	TRBJ1-2	15
CASRDPGTGAYQPQHF	TRBV19	TRBJ1-5	16
CASSVGLENTEAFF	TRBV9	TRBJ1-1	14
CASSQTPGQGGNQPQHF	TRBV4-2	TRBJ1-5	17
CASSYDRGRFYQPQHF	TRBV6-6	TRBJ1-5	16
CASSMGLSTNEKLFF	TRBV9	TRBJ1-4	15
CASSDPRDSIYEQYF	TRBV2	TRBJ2-7	15
CASSPGQGLEKLFF	TRBV7-9	TRBJ1-4	14
CASSQDFNLAGEQFF	TRBV4-2	TRBJ2-1	15
CASSRRTGTGNTIYF	TRBV7-8	TRBJ1-3	15
CASSREADTQYF	TRBV18	TRBJ2-3	12
CASSPGQGPGELFF	TRBV7-2	TRBJ2-2	14
CASRPLQGWSTEAFF	TRBV27	TRBJ1-1	15
CASSPADRLYF	TRBV14	TRBJ1-3	11
CASSPRVTSRTNEKLFF	TRBV11-2	TRBJ1-4	17
CASRGQGASGEQYF	TRBV4-3	TRBJ2-7	14
CAWSIPPGGTNEKLFF	TRBV30	TRBJ1-4	16
CASSTVDRFSGYTF	TRBV19	TRBJ1-2	14
CASSRRGANVLTF	TRBV5-6	TRBJ2-6	13
CASSWGAGNSGANVLTF	TRBV11-2	TRBJ2-6	17
CASSLRRTGNVNTEAFF	TRBV28	TRBJ1-1	17